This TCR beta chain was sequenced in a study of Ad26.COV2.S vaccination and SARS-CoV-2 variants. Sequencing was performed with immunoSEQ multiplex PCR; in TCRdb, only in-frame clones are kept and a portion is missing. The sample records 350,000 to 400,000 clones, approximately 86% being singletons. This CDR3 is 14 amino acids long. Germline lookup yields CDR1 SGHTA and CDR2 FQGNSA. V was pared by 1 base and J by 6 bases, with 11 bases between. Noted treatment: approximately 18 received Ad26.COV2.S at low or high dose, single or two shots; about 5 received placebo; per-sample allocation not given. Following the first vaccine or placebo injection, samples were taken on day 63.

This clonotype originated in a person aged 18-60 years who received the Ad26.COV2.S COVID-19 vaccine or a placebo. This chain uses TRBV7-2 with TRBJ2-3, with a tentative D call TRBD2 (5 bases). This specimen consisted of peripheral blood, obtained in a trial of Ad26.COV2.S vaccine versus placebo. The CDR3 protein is CASSLGGLGDTQYF. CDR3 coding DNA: TGTGCCAGCAGCTTAGGAGGGCTAGGTGATACGCAGTATTTT.